A single sample gave rise to the 29 T cell receptor beta chains below, sequenced in a study of shared clonotypes between healthy human individuals. Method: immunoSEQ multiplex PCR; TCRdb's copy keeps in-frame clones and lacks some. This table holds around 2.5 million clones, 93% found once. Sequencing was performed on naive CD4+ T cells from PBMCs. As to subset: CD45RA+ positively selected. Receptor source: a man between 18 and 35 years old in good health. Some clones in this sample may be carry-over from other donors' samples.

This sequence joins TRBV7-9 and TRBJ2-4, with a possible D match to TRBD2 (6 bases). Germline assignment: CDR1 SEHNR and CDR2 FQNEAQ (reference sequence). Trimming shortened V by 2 bases and J by 4 bases, and 12 bases separated the two germline ends. The length of the CDR3 is 15 residues. CDR3 nucleotide sequence: TGTGCCAGCAGCTTAATGCGGGACTTAAAAAACATTCAGTACTTC. Translated: CASSLMRDLKNIQYF.

In its sample, this clone was seen once. The chain combines TRBV6-1 with TRBJ1-2; 9 positions agree with TRBD1. Trimming cost V 4 bases and J 5 bases; bases outside gene matches: 5. The length of the CDR3 is 14 residues. Germline CDR1 MNHNS, CDR2 SASEGT. The CDR3 spells CASSAGTGPYGYTF. In DNA form, the CDR3 reads TGTGCCAGCAGTGCAGGGACAGGGCCATATGGCTACACCTTC.

This chain joins TRBV4-3 and TRBJ2-7; TRBD1 might be the D (6 bases). The germline gives CDR1 LGHNA, CDR2 YSLEER. The CDR3 is 17 residues long. V shed 1 base and J shed 2 bases, with 18 bases lying between them. CDR3 loop: CASSQGVPGTNTYEQYF. CDR3 DNA: TGCGCCAGCAGCCAAGGGGTTCCAGGGACAAATACCTACGAGCAGTACTTC.

CDR3 sequence: CASSDSTGLGDTQYF. In DNA, the CDR3 is TGTGCCAGCAGTGACTCAACCGGCCTCGGGGATACGCAGTATTTT. J is TRBJ2-3 and V is TRBV6-4; D unclear. The ends were cut back, 0 bases at V and 6 bases at J, with 13 bases in the middle. Looked up from germline, CDR1 is MRHNA and CDR2 is SNTAGT. This CDR3 is built from 15 residues.

This clone was counted between two and nine times. J is TRBJ1-4 and V is TRBV30; D gene uncertain. Trimming left V 2 bases short and J 12 bases short, with 19 bases between. The CDR3 contains 14 residues. Germline CDR1 GTSNPN, CDR2 SVGIG (reference sequence). The CDR3 spells CAWSFKNRPDQLFF. The CDR3 region has the DNA TGTGCCTGGAGTTTTAAAAACAGACCCGACCAACTGTTTTTT.

V gene TRBV5-1 combines with J gene TRBJ2-1, with D possibly TRBD2 on 6 matching bases. V lost 3 bases, J lost 12 bases, and 16 bases lay in between. The length of the CDR3 is 13 residues. Germline CDR1 and CDR2: SGHRS and YFSETQ. CDR3 in amino acids: CASSWSNRAGQFF. CDR3 sequence (DNA): TGCGCCAGCAGCTGGAGTAATCGAGCGGGGCAGTTCTTC.

This clone appeared a single time. The rearrangement uses TRBV9 and TRBJ2-2, with TRBD2 matching 9 bases. V shed 2 bases and J 10 bases; nucleotides not matched to a gene: 6. CDR3 length: 14 residues. Germline assignment: CDR1 SGDLS and CDR2 YYNGEE. The CDR3 nucleotides read TGTGCCAGCAGCGTTAGCGGGAGTAGGACGGAGCTGTTTTTT. Its translation: CASSVSGSRTELFF.

The J gene is TRBJ1-6, the V gene TRBV5-8, with D possibly matching TRBD1 (5 bases). Germline V gives CDR1 SGHTS, CDR2 YDEGEE. Trimming pared 4 bases from V and 7 bases from J, leaving 12 bases between. The CDR3 spans 14 residues. The CDR3 nucleotides are TGTGCCAGCAGCCGCGGACAAACGAATTCACCCCTCCACTTT. Translating gives CASSRGQTNSPLHF.

About this clone: The identical CDR3 is also encoded by other nucleotide sequences in the sample. The J gene is TRBJ2-5, the V gene TRBV19; 11 bases are a match to TRBD1. The CDR3 has 13 amino acids. Looked up from germline, CDR1 is LNHDA and CDR2 is SQIVND (reference sequence). The ends lost 8 bases at V and 4 bases at J; junction bases unmatched: 3. CDR3 sequence: CASGQGAGETQYF. CDR3 nucleotides: TGTGCCAGTGGACAGGGGGCTGGAGAGACCCAGTACTTC. Full variable domain (remainder filled in from reference TRBV19 and TRBJ2-5): DGGITQSPKYLFRKEGQNVTLSCEQNLNHDAMYWYRQDPGQGLRLIYYSQIVNDFQKGDIAEGYSVSREKKESFPLTVTSAQKNPTAFYLCASGQGAGETQYFGPGTRLLVL.

The genes are TRBV10-3 and TRBJ2-5, with 10 bases that match TRBD1. CDR3 size: 16 residues. Germline assignment: CDR1 ENHRY and CDR2 SYGVKD. J lost 0 bases, V lost 3 bases, and 4 bases had no gene match. DNA of the CDR3: TGTGCCATCAGTGAAGGGACAGGGGAGTACCAAGAGACCCAGTACTTC. This gives the protein CAISEGTGEYQETQYF.

V gene TRBV5-4 combines with J gene TRBJ2-1; the D call may be TRBD1 or TRBD2 (5 bases each). The V and J ends lost 4 bases and 5 bases respectively, with 16 bases between them. The CDR3 is made up of 15 amino acids. Looked up from germline, CDR1 is SGHNT and CDR2 is YYREEE (reference sequence). CDR3 bases: TGTGCCAGCAGCACTTTCCTCGGGACCAACAATGAGCAGTTCTTC. Translating it yields CASSTFLGTNNEQFF.

The gene calls are TRBV9 and TRBJ2-1, with 12 nucleotides matching TRBD2. The J segment lost 13 bases and the V segment lost 4 bases, leaving 12 bases of the junction unmatched. Germline values: CDR1 SGDLS, CDR2 YYNGEE. The CDR3 loop spans 15 amino acids. The chain's CDR3 is CASSRLAGDGMGQFF. The CDR3 DNA follows: TGTGCCAGCAGCCGACTAGCGGGAGACGGGATGGGACAGTTCTTC.

The count of this clone is one. The J gene is TRBJ2-5, the V gene TRBV4-1, with D possibly being TRBD2 (6 bases). Trimming pared 1 base from V and 2 bases from J, leaving 8 bases between. The germline CDR1 and CDR2 sequences are MGHRA and YSYEKL. There are 14 residues in the CDR3. The CDR3 spells CASSQVGRQETQYF. The DNA of the CDR3 is TGCGCCAGCAGCCAAGTGGGGAGGCAAGAGACCCAGTACTTC.

V and J are TRBV30 and TRBJ1-6; possible D gene TRBD1, 5 bases. This CDR3 is 13 amino acids long. With 4 bases removed from V and 7 bases from J, the gap between germline ends came to 11 bases. CDR1 is GTSNPN and CDR2 is SVGIG in the germline V gene (reference sequence). The CDR3 DNA is TGTGCCTGGAAGTTGGGGGGGAATTCACCCCTCCACTTT. Amino acid sequence: CAWKLGGNSPLHF.

This chain uses TRBV28 with TRBJ2-5; D remains unclear. The CDR3 totals 13 residues. From germline, CDR1 is MDHEN and CDR2 SYDVKM. V was clipped by 2 bases and J by 2 bases, with 6 bases between them. In nucleotides, the CDR3 is TGTGCCAGCAGTTTAGGCAGTCAAGAGACCCAGTACTTC. This encodes CASSLGSQETQYF.

This clone was seen just once. The rearrangement joins TRBV7-2 to TRBJ1-2; D is uncertain. The CDR3 is 13 residues long. V lost 11 bases to trimming and J lost 2 bases, with 15 bases between them. Germline V CDR1 and CDR2: SGHTA, FQGNSA. This chain's CDR3 is CAGGLAQNYGYTF. CDR3 DNA sequence: TGTGCCGGCGGGCTGGCCCAGAACTATGGCTACACCTTC. Full variable domain (missing parts from reference TRBV7-2 and TRBJ1-2): GAGVSQSPSNKVTEKGKDVELRCDPISGHTALYWYRQSLGQGLEFLIYFQGNSAPDKSGLPSDRFSAERTGGSVSTLTIQRTQQEDSAVYLCAGGLAQNYGYTFGSGTRLTVV.

The rearrangement joins TRBV28 to TRBJ1-5; 8 bases are shared with TRBD1. From germline, CDR1 is MDHEN and CDR2 SYDVKM. The CDR3 spans 14 residues. Losses at the gene ends were 4 bases for V and 9 bases for J; bases not matched to a gene: 8. Here the CDR3 DNA reads TGTGCCAGCAGTTCGAACCCAGGGGGCAGGCCCCAGCATTTT. It translates to CASSSNPGGRPQHF.

The chain employs TRBV5-4 and TRBJ1-1, with D unresolved. Trimming removed 0 bases from V and 2 bases from J, with 5 bases in between. Germline values: CDR1 SGHNT, CDR2 YYREEE (reference sequence). This CDR3 has 13 amino acids. CDR3 residues: CASSLAQNTEAFF. DNA for the CDR3: TGTGCCAGCAGCTTGGCCCAAAACACTGAAGCTTTCTTT.

V gene TRBV28 combines with J gene TRBJ2-7, with D perhaps TRBD1 (5 bases). The germline V gene has CDR1 MDHEN and CDR2 SYDVKM. CDR3 length: 15 residues. Trimming cost V 5 bases and J 0 bases, with 14 bases left between them. CDR3 coding DNA: TGTGCCAGCAGTCCCCCGACAGAATCCTCCTACGAGCAGTACTTC. It codes for CASSPPTESSYEQYF. Combining the CDR3 with reference TRBV28 and TRBJ2-7 gives the whole variable domain DVKVTQSSRYLVKRTGEKVFLECVQDMDHENMFWYRQDPGLGLRLIYFSYDVKMKEKGDIPEGYSVSREKKERFSLILESASTNQTSMYLCASSPPTESSYEQYFGPGTRLTVT.

This rearrangement joins TRBV5-1 to TRBJ2-1, with 9 nucleotides matching TRBD1. CDR3 length: 14 amino acids. V lost 4 bases and J lost 4; bases outside the gene matches: 3. Germline CDR1 SGHRS, CDR2 YFSETQ. In DNA form, the CDR3 reads TGCGCCAGCAGCGGGGACAGGGTGTACAATGAGCAGTTCTTC. Protein: CASSGDRVYNEQFF. The variable domain in full, with the rest retrieved from reference TRBV5-1 and TRBJ2-1, is KAGVTQTPRYLIKTRGQQVTLSCSPISGHRSVSWYQQTPGQGLQFLFEYFSETQRNKGNFPGRFSGRQFSNSRSEMNVSTLELGDSALYLCASSGDRVYNEQFFGPGTRLTVL.

The J gene is TRBJ1-5, the V gene TRBV18; tentative D call: TRBD1 (5 bases). The germline V gene has CDR1 KGHSH and CDR2 LQKENI. Trimming removed 3 bases from V and 4 bases from J, with 13 bases in between. CDR3 length: 15 residues. CDR3 loop: CASSPTGTENQPQHF. CDR3 bases: TGTGCCAGCTCACCGACCGGGACGGAGAATCAGCCCCAGCATTTT.

The V gene is TRBV28, the J gene TRBJ2-7, with D possibly being TRBD2 (5 bases). Germline-derived CDR1 and CDR2 are MDHEN and SYDVKM. V was pared by 3 bases and J by 6 bases, with 9 bases between. The CDR3 totals 12 residues. The CDR3 region has the DNA TGTGCCAGCAGTTTGGCTGAGGGCGAGCAGTACTTC. Its protein is CASSLAEGEQYF.

This clone has only a few counts. The V call is TRBV11-2, the J call TRBJ2-5; 12 nucleotides agree with TRBD1. The CDR3 length is 18 residues. Germline trimming cut 5 bases from V and 3 bases from J; bases unmatched to any gene: 13. Germline loops: CDR1 SGHAT, CDR2 FQNNGV. Here the CDR3 reads CASSHLLGQGAPEETQYF. The CDR3 DNA sequence: TGTGCCAGCAGCCACCTGCTGGGACAGGGGGCCCCCGAAGAGACCCAGTACTTC.

The rearrangement links TRBV6-6 to TRBJ2-7; D unresolved. The CDR3 is made up of 14 amino acids. V lost 2 bases, J lost 0 bases, and 8 bases lay in between. Germline V gives CDR1 MNHNY, CDR2 SVGAGI (reference sequence). The CDR3 DNA reads as TGTGCCAGCAGTTACCGCCCCGGCTCCTACGAGCAGTACTTC. It specifies CASSYRPGSYEQYF.

V usage is TRBV9 and J usage is TRBJ2-5, with 7 positions matching TRBD2. The CDR3 is 16 residues long. The V and J ends lost 0 bases and 4 bases, in that order; junction bases with no gene match: 9. Per germline, CDR1 SGDLS and CDR2 YYNGEE. CDR3 coding DNA: TGTGCCAGCAGCGTAGCTCTGGGGGAGGGCCTAGAGACCCAGTACTTC. Amino acid sequence: CASSVALGEGLETQYF. Together with reference TRBV9 and TRBJ2-5, the CDR3 gives the full variable domain: DSGVTQTPKHLITATGQRVTLRCSPRSGDLSVYWYQQSLDQGLQFLIQYYNGEERAKGNILERFSAQQFPDLHSELNLSSLELGDSALYFCASSVALGEGLETQYFGPGTRLLVL.

CDR3 sequence reads: CASSYGERTEAFF. The CDR3 DNA sequence: TGTGCCAGTAGTTACGGGGAGAGGACTGAAGCTTTCTTT. The chain couples TRBV19 to TRBJ1-1; no reliable D call. There are 13 residues in the CDR3. The germline V and J ends were trimmed by 5 bases and 5 bases, with 12 bases remaining between them. CDR1 is LNHDA, CDR2 SQIVND, per germline (reference sequence).

Regarding this clone: A read error is likely, as this CDR3 ends without the conserved phenylalanine or tryptophan. Because the CDR3's place on the DNA is in doubt, the DNA is left out and the CDR3 is given as listed by TCRdb. This chain joins TRBV20-1 and TRBJ2-7; TRBD2, the table's D call, lacks a check against the DNA. From its first to its last residue, the CDR3 has 11 amino acids. CDR1 and CDR2 from the germline V gene are DFQATT and SNEGSKA (reference sequence). CDR3 sequence reads: CSARGTSRLLI.

The chain employs TRBV6-4 and TRBJ2-5, with TRBD2 matching over 9 bases. Germline lookup yields CDR1 MRHNA and CDR2 SNTAGT. V lost 0 bases, J lost 3 bases, and 17 bases stayed unmatched. CDR3 size: 20 residues. CDR3 residues: CASSDSGFSREGIDEETQYF. CDR3 in DNA: TGTGCCAGCAGTGACTCGGGGTTTTCGCGGGAGGGGATAGATGAAGAGACCCAGTACTTC.

This chain connects TRBV5-1 to TRBJ2-3, with D hard to call. The length of the CDR3 is 15 residues. In germline, CDR1 is SGHRS, CDR2 YFSETQ. The V end lost 4 bases, the J end lost 2 bases, and 14 bases lay between the germline ends. This CDR3 is CASSPMEPYTDTQYF. Written as DNA, the CDR3 is TGCGCCAGCAGCCCTATGGAGCCCTACACAGATACGCAGTATTTT.